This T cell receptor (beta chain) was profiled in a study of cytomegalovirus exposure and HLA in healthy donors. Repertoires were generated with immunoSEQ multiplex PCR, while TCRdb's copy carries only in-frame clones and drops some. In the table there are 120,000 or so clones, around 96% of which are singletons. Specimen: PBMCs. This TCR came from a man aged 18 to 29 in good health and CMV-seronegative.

In nucleotides, the CDR3 is TGTGCCAGCTCACCGGGCGGGGATTATCAGCCCCAGCATTTT. It codes for CASSPGGDYQPQHF. The chain recombines TRBV18 with TRBJ1-5; D not certain. CDR1 and CDR2 (germline): KGHSH, LQKENI. V was pared by 3 bases and J by 5 bases, with 11 bases between. This CDR3 has 14 amino acids.